Listed below are T cell receptor beta chains from one sample, sequenced in a study of T cells in Graves' hyperthyroidism and ophthalmopathy. Via MiXCR, TCRdb re-called the multiplex PCR reads, giving one row per CDR3 protein. The sample yields hundreds of thousands of distinct CDR3 sequences, approximately 20% seen once. The sequenced sample was blood. These receptors originate from a young man with Graves' ophthalmopathy. CDR3s include the opening cysteine and the closing phenylalanine or tryptophan. The D gene is left open where the match is weak. Not all rows give a size; the values are once, few, many and, for expanded clones, a class.

CDR3 DNA,CDR3 protein,J gene,V gene,D gene,clone size
TGCAGTGCCACCGGGACTAGAACCAATGAGCAGTTCTTC,CSATGTRTNEQFF,TRBJ2-1,TRBV20-1,TRBD2,many
TGTGCCAGCAGTTTCGGACAGGTTGGGACCTACGAGCAGTACTTC,CASSFGQVGTYEQYF,TRBJ2-7,TRBV12-3/TRBV12-4,TRBD1,many
TGTGCCAGTACCGTTTGGGGTCAAAGCACCGGGGAGCTGTTTTTT,CASTVWGQSTGELFF,TRBJ2-2,TRBV19,NA,NA
TGTGCCAGCTCACCCCCTTCGTCTGGGTTAGTCATTCAGTACTTC,CASSPPSSGLVIQYF,TRBJ2-4,TRBV18,NA,many
TGCAGTGCTAGAGGGGGCACTGAAGCTTTCTTT,CSARGGTEAFF,TRBJ1-1,TRBV20-1,NA,few
TGTGCCAGCAGTTCGGACAGGCGTGGGTCACCCCTCCACTTT,CASSSDRRGSPLHF,TRBJ1-6,TRBV28,TRBD1,NA
TGTGCCAGCAGCGAAGGACTTTCCTATACGCAGTATTTT,CASSEGLSYTQYF,TRBJ2-3,TRBV5-5,NA,many
TGTGCCAGCTCCACAACACCTAGGAACACTGAAGCTTTCTTT,CASSTTPRNTEAFF,TRBJ1-1,TRBV18,NA,many
TGTGCCATCAGTCGAGAGTTGGGGAAGAATGAGCAGTTCTTC,CAISRELGKNEQFF,TRBJ2-1,TRBV10-3,NA,many
TGTGCCACCAGCAGAGATTTGGGGGTCAAAAACATTCAGTACTTC,CATSRDLGVKNIQYF,TRBJ2-4,TRBV15,NA,few
TGTGCCAGCAGCAAAACTAGCGGCCCTAGCTCCTACGAGCAGTACTTC,CASSKTSGPSSYEQYF,TRBJ2-7,TRBV7-8,TRBD2,few
TGCAGTGCCCTATCGGACCCTCCAGATACGCAGTATTTT,CSALSDPPDTQYF,TRBJ2-3,TRBV20-1,NA,NA
TGTGCCTGGAGTGTTAGCTTCGGTGAGCAGTTCTTC,CAWSVSFGEQFF,TRBJ2-1,TRBV30,NA,few
TGTGCCAGCAGTTACGGATCCTACGAGCAGTACTTC,CASSYGSYEQYF,TRBJ2-7,TRBV28,NA,NA
TGTGCCAGCAGCCAGGGAGGGGGCTATGGCTACACCTTC,CASSQGGGYGYTF,TRBJ1-2,TRBV3-1,NA,few
TGTGCCAGCAGCTTATACCCCGTGGCCGGGGAGCTGTTTTTT,CASSLYPVAGELFF,TRBJ2-2,TRBV11-3,NA,few
TGCGCCAGCAGCTTCACTAGCGGAGGCGGGAATGAGCAGTTCTTC,CASSFTSGGGNEQFF,TRBJ2-1,TRBV5-1,TRBD2,many
TGCGCCAGCAGCCTAAGCGGGAGCGGCCTTGAGCAGTTCTTC,CASSLSGSGLEQFF,TRBJ2-1,TRBV5-1,TRBD2,NA
TGTGCCACCAGTGACTCCGGTCACGCTGTTGAGCAGTTCTTC,CATSDSGHAVEQFF,TRBJ2-1,TRBV24-1,NA,few
TGTGCCAGCACCCAAAGCTTGACTAGCGGGAGTCAAAGGACCCAGTACTTC,CASTQSLTSGSQRTQYF,TRBJ2-5,TRBV6-1,TRBD2,few
TGCGCCAGCAGCTTCGAAGGGGAGGTAAATTCACCCCTCCACTTT,CASSFEGEVNSPLHF,TRBJ1-6,TRBV5-1,NA,NA
TGTGCCAGCAGAGACAGGGGGATGAATTCACCCCTCCACTTT,CASRDRGMNSPLHF,TRBJ1-6,TRBV2,TRBD1,many
TGTGCCAGTAGTCCTAGGGGCGGCTTAACCTACGAGCAGTACTTC,CASSPRGGLTYEQYF,TRBJ2-7,TRBV19,NA,few
TGTGCCAGCAGCTTAGATCTATTAGGGGGTAATTCACCCCTCCACTTT,CASSLDLLGGNSPLHF,TRBJ1-6,TRBV11-2,NA,NA
TGCAGTGCTGCAAATAGCGGGAGACCCCTGGAGACCCAGTACTTC,CSAANSGRPLETQYF,TRBJ2-5,TRBV20-1,TRBD2,NA
TGTGCCAGTAGTATGGCAGGGGGCGCCAACTATGGCTACACCTTC,CASSMAGGANYGYTF,TRBJ1-2,TRBV19,TRBD1,few
TGCAGTGCCTGGGACGGCCACTACGAGCAGTACTTC,CSAWDGHYEQYF,TRBJ2-7,TRBV20-1,NA,few
TGTGCCAGCAGTTACTTGGGGTTGGACACCGGGGAGCTGTTTTTT,CASSYLGLDTGELFF,TRBJ2-2,TRBV6-5,NA,NA
TGTGCCAGCAGTGGTACTAGTTACAGTGAGCAGTTCTTC,CASSGTSYSEQFF,TRBJ2-1,TRBV12-3/TRBV12-4,NA,many
TGCAGTGCTGCGGCTAGCGGGAGGACAGATACGCAGTATTTT,CSAAASGRTDTQYF,TRBJ2-3,TRBV20-1,TRBD2,NA
TGTGCCAGCAGCTGGACCGGGACTAGGCAGTTCTTC,CASSWTGTRQFF,TRBJ2-1,TRBV11-3,TRBD2,many
TGCGCCAGCAGCCTGGTGGCGGGAGCGACAGTCGAGCAGTACTTC,CASSLVAGATVEQYF,TRBJ2-7,TRBV5-1,TRBD2,NA
TGTGCCAGCAGTGATGAGGCAGGGTCCTCCTACGAGCAGTACTTC,CASSDEAGSSYEQYF,TRBJ2-7,TRBV2,NA,medium-sized
TGTGCCAGCAGCGTAGCCTGGGAGGGCACTGAAGCTTTCTTT,CASSVAWEGTEAFF,TRBJ1-1,TRBV9,NA,few
TGTGCCAGTAGCAGAACCGGGACAGCCACCTACGAGCAGTACTTC,CASSRTGTATYEQYF,TRBJ2-7,TRBV19,TRBD1,NA
TGTGCCAGCAGTTTCTCCGAGGGAGCGCGGGAGCAGTACTTC,CASSFSEGAREQYF,TRBJ2-7,TRBV6-9,NA,few
TGTGCCAGCAGCTCGAACAGGAGAAACACAGATACGCAGTATTTT,CASSSNRRNTDTQYF,TRBJ2-3,TRBV11-2,NA,many